The present T cell receptor (beta chain) was sequenced within a study of early T cells in non-severe SARS-CoV-2 infection. TCRdb passed the 5' RACE reads through MiXCR, listing each CDR3 protein once. The sample carries some 44,000 distinct CDR3 sequences, roughly 6% recorded once. Study conclusions and caveats: VDJdb matching, biased toward anti-spike CD8 responses, missed private and CD4 specificities.

Germline CDR1 and CDR2: MNHNY and SVGAGI (reference sequence). The CDR3 spans 15 residues. The V end was cut by 3 bases, the J end by 5 bases, with 14 bases between. Remarks on this clonotype: The antigen remains undetermined.

The chain couples TRBV6-6 to TRBJ1-5; D may be TRBD1 (5 bases). The TCR comes from an adult who was a healthcare worker with PCR-confirmed SARS-CoV-2 infection or an uninfected control (not recorded which). The source was whole blood, collected at baseline. The CDR3 here is CASSYNRGKDQPQHF. DNA for the CDR3: TGTGCCAGCAGTTATAATAGGGGAAAGGATCAGCCCCAGCATTTT.